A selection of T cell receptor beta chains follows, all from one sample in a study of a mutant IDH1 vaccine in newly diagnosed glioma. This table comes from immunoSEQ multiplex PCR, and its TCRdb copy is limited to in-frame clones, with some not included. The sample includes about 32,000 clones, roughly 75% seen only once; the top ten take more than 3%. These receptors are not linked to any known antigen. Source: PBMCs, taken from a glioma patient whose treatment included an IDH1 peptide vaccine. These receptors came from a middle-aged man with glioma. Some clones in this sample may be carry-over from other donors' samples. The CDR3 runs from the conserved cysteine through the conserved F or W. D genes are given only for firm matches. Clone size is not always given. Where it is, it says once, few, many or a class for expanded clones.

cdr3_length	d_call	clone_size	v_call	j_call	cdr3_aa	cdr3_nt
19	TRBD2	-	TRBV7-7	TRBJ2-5	CASSLRPLSGGLIQETQYF	TGTGCTAGCAGCTTGAGGCCCCTAAGCGGGGGGTTAATTCAAGAGACCCAGTACTTC
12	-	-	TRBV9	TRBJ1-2	CASSVQGGGYTF	TGTGCCAGCAGCGTACAGGGCGGGGGCTACACCTTC
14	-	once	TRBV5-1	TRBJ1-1	CASSGGTFDTEAFF	TGCGCCAGCAGCGGCGGGACCTTCGACACTGAAGCTTTCTTT
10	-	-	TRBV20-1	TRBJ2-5	CSARAATQYF	TGCAGTGCCAGAGCTGCGACCCAGTACTTC
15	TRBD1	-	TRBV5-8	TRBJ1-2	CASSAPGGRVYGYTF	TGTGCCAGCAGTGCCCCAGGGGGTCGGGTCTATGGCTACACCTTC
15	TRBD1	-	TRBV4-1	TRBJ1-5	CASSLQGQYNQPQHF	TGCGCCAGCAGCTTACAGGGACAGTACAATCAGCCCCAGCATTTT
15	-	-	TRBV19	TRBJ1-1	CASSAHRVMNTEAFF	TGTGCCAGTAGTGCCCACAGGGTGATGAACACTGAAGCTTTCTTT
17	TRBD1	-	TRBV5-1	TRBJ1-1	CASSWGQASQTNTEAFF	TGCGCCAGCAGCTGGGGACAGGCTAGCCAGACGAACACTGAAGCTTTCTTT
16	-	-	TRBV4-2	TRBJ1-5	CASSQTGPGGNQPQHF	TGTGCCAGCAGCCAGACCGGGCCTGGGGGCAATCAGCCCCAGCATTTT
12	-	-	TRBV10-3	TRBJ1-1	CAISGDSTEAFF	TGTGCCATCAGTGGAGACAGCACTGAAGCTTTCTTT
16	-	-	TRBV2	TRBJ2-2	CASKVGGASRAGELFF	TGTGCCAGCAAGGTGGGCGGGGCGTCCAGGGCCGGGGAGCTGTTTTTT
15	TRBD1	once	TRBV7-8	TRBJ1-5	CASSLATGDDQPQHF	TGTGCCAGCAGCCTGGCGACAGGGGACGATCAGCCCCAGCATTTT
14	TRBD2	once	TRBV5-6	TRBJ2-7	CASSSSGGGYEQYF	TGTGCCAGCAGCTCAAGCGGGGGGGGTTACGAGCAGTACTTC
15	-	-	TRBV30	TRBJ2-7	CAWRAYDSPRYEQYF	TGTGCCTGGAGGGCTTACGACTCCCCCCGATACGAGCAGTACTTC
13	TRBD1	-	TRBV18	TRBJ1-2	CASSPRTGWGYTF	TGTGCCAGCTCACCGCGGACAGGGTGGGGCTACACCTTC
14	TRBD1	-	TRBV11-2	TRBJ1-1	CASSLDGETGPAFF	TGTGCCAGCAGCTTAGATGGGGAGACAGGGCCAGCTTTCTTT
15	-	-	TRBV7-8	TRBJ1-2	CASSLIGQGPYGYTF	TGTGCCAGCAGCTTAATCGGGCAGGGACCCTATGGCTACACCTTC
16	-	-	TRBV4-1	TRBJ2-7	CASSQMGQGGSYEQYF	TGCGCCAGCAGCCAGATGGGACAAGGGGGCTCCTACGAGCAGTACTTC
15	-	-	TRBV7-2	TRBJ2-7	CASSFPNGGTYEQYF	TGTGCCAGCAGCTTCCCGAACGGGGGTACCTACGAGCAGTACTTC
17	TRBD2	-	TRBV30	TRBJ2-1	CAWSGGTSGGSYNEQFF	TGTGCCTGGAGTGGAGGGACTAGCGGGGGATCTTACAATGAGCAGTTCTTC
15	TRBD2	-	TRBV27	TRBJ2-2	CASSTRLAVVGELFF	TGTGCCAGCAGTACACGACTAGCGGTGGTTGGGGAGCTGTTTTTT
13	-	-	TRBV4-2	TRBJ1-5	CASSQVADQPQHF	TGTGCCAGCAGCCAAGTAGCAGATCAGCCCCAGCATTTT
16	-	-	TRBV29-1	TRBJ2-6	CSVVGTLTEEGDVLTF	TGCAGCGTTGTGGGGACCTTAACCGAAGAGGGGGACGTCCTGACTTTC